This entry lists 12 T cell receptor beta chains sequenced from one sample in a study of blood T cell repertoires in COVID-19. Profiling relied on immunoSEQ multiplex PCR, and the TCRdb table lists in-frame clones only, not all of them. The sample yields about 380,000 clones, roughly 86% seen once. Sequenced: peripheral blood. These receptors originate from a human donor with acute or convalescent COVID-19. The donor label of this sample is uncertain.

This clone showed up just a few times. The chain employs TRBV3-1 (or the pseudogene TRBV3-2) and TRBJ1-2, with 9 bases lining up with TRBD1. Per the germline V gene, CDR1 is LGHDT and CDR2 is YNNKEL (reference sequence). After removal of 2 bases from V and 7 bases from J, the junction contained 5 bases not matched to a gene. The CDR3 has 14 amino acids. CDR3 nucleotides: TGTGCCAGCAGCCAATTGACAGGGGGGACTGGCTACACCTTC. Its protein product is CASSQLTGGTGYTF.

The CDR3 here is CASRKHQDNQPQHF. The CDR3 DNA follows: TGTGCCAGCAGAAAACACCAAGACAATCAGCCCCAGCATTTT. The chain has TRBV2 and TRBJ1-5; the D is unclear. Germline V lookup: CDR1 SNHLY, CDR2 FYNNEI. This CDR3 is 14 amino acids long. V lost 6 bases to trimming and J lost 3 bases, with 12 bases between them.

CDR3 in DNA: TGTGCCAGCAGAGAGGTCTCCTACGAGCAGTACTTC. It encodes CASREVSYEQYF. V and J are TRBV6-5 and TRBJ2-7; no definite D call. Trimming left V 6 bases short and J 0 bases short, with 6 bases between. In germline, CDR1 is MNHEY, CDR2 SVGAGI. The CDR3 covers 12 residues.

This chain connects TRBV18 to TRBJ2-7, with 11 bases identical to TRBD1. CDR3 length: 16 residues. In germline, CDR1 is KGHSH, CDR2 LQKENI. The junction had 12 bases not matched to a gene; V was cut back by 5 bases and J by 6 bases. The CDR3 loop is CASSWPRGQGVGEQYF. Written as DNA, the CDR3 is TGTGCCAGCTCATGGCCTCGGGGACAGGGGGTTGGCGAGCAGTACTTC.

This chain uses TRBV10-3 with TRBJ1-3; possibly TRBD1 for D (5 bases). V shed 0 bases and J shed 4 bases, with 10 bases lying between them. Germline V lookup: CDR1 ENHRY, CDR2 SYGVKD. This CDR3 spans 15 amino acids. The CDR3 protein is CAISESRQRGNTIYF. The DNA of the CDR3 is TGTGCCATCAGTGAGTCTCGACAGAGAGGAAACACCATATATTTT.

This sequence joins TRBV7-8 and TRBJ2-7; D call uncertain. The germline CDR1 and CDR2 sequences are SGHVS and FQNEAQ. The CDR3 is 14 amino acids. The V end lost 3 bases, the J end lost 2 bases, and 11 bases lay between the germline ends. CDR3 DNA: TGTGCCAGCAGCTTTTGGCGGCTCACCTACGAGCAGTACTTC. Protein: CASSFWRLTYEQYF.

The chain combines TRBV4-1 with TRBJ1-1, with 8 nucleotides matching TRBD1. The germline CDR1 and CDR2 sequences are MGHRA and YSYEKL. The CDR3 totals 14 residues. Trimming at V came to 4 bases and at J to 4 bases, leaving 5 bases not matched to a gene. The CDR3 nucleotides read TGCGCCAGCAGCCGGACAGGGCGGCCCACTGAAGCTTTCTTT. Amino acid sequence: CASSRTGRPTEAFF.

V gene TRBV28 combines with J gene TRBJ2-1, with TRBD2 matching 10 bases. From germline, CDR1 is MDHEN and CDR2 SYDVKM. Trimming at V came to 4 bases and at J to 8 bases, leaving 11 bases not matched to a gene. CDR3 length: 16 residues. CDR3 protein: CASSSPTSGARDEQFF. In DNA form, the CDR3 reads TGTGCCAGCAGTTCCCCCACTAGCGGGGCAAGGGATGAGCAGTTCTTC. The variable domain in full, completed from reference TRBV28 and TRBJ2-1, reads DVKVTQSSRYLVKRTGEKVFLECVQDMDHENMFWYRQDPGLGLRLIYFSYDVKMKEKGDIPEGYSVSREKKERFSLILESASTNQTSMYLCASSSPTSGARDEQFFGPGTRLTVL.

V usage is TRBV28 and J usage is TRBJ1-3; possible D gene TRBD1, 5 bases. Germline assignment: CDR1 MDHEN and CDR2 SYDVKM. The CDR3 covers 17 residues. V dropped 2 bases and J dropped 0 bases, with 14 bases sitting between them. CDR3 bases: TGTGCCAGCAGTTTAATAGCCCCAGGGTTCTCTGGAAACACCATATATTTT. It specifies CASSLIAPGFSGNTIYF.

The chain combines TRBV3-1 (or the pseudogene TRBV3-2) with TRBJ2-2, with D hard to call. CDR1 is LGHDT and CDR2 is YNNKEL in the germline V gene (reference sequence). V dropped 2 bases and J dropped 5 bases, with 12 bases sitting between them. This CDR3 has 15 residues. This CDR3 reads CASSQYAVLTGELFF. The CDR3 nucleotides read TGTGCCAGCAGCCAATACGCGGTTCTGACCGGGGAGCTGTTTTTT.

The V gene is TRBV7-2, the J gene TRBJ1-5; TRBD1 agrees at 8 bases. The germline CDR1 and CDR2 sequences are SGHTA and FQGNSA. This CDR3 spans 16 amino acids. J gave up 1 base and V 2 bases, and 4 bases lay outside the gene matches. CDR3 in DNA: TGTGCCAGCAGCTTACAGGGGGCCCTGAGCAATCAGCCCCAGCATTTT. It translates to CASSLQGALSNQPQHF.

The J gene is TRBJ2-5, the V gene TRBV11-2; a weak D match, TRBD2 (5 bases). CDR3 length equals 14 residues. Germline lookup yields CDR1 SGHAT and CDR2 FQNNGV. The germline V and J ends were trimmed by 5 bases and 2 bases, with 12 bases remaining between them. In DNA form, the CDR3 reads TGTGCCAGCAGCCGCTCTTCGGGGCAAGAGACCCAGTACTTC. It translates to CASSRSSGQETQYF.